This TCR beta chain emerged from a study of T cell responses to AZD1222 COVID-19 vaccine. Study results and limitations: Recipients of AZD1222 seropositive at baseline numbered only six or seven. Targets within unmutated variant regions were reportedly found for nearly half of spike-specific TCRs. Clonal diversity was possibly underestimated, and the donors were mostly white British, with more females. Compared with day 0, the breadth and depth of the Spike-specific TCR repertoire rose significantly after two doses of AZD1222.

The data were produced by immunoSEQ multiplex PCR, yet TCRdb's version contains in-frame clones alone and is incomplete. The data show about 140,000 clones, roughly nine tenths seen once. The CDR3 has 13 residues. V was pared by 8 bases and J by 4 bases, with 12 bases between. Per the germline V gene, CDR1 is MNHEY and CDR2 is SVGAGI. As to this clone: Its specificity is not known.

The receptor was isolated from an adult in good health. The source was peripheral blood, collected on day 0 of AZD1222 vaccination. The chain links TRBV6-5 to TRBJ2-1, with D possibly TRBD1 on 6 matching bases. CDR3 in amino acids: CASDWTAYNEQFF. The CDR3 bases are TGTGCCAGCGACTGGACAGCTTACAATGAGCAGTTCTTC.